The rows below give T cell receptor beta chains drawn from one sample of a study of T cells in Graves' hyperthyroidism and ophthalmopathy. TCRdb ran MiXCR on the multiplex PCR reads and lists one entry per CDR3 protein. The sample holds approximately 370,000 distinct CDR3 sequences; approximately 18% are singletons and the top ten take about a third. The source material was blood. The receptor set was obtained from a woman aged 25 to 39 with Graves' hyperthyroidism that later progressed to Graves' ophthalmopathy. Both conserved end residues are part of each CDR3. The order of the fields is J gene, V gene, clone size, D gene, CDR3 protein, CDR3 DNA. The D gene is left open where the match is weak. Some rows have no size entry. The others give once, few or many, or a class for an expanded clone.

>TRBJ2-6|TRBV4-1|many|-
CASSQEMTGANVLTF
TGCGCCAGCAGCCAAGAGATGACTGGGGCCAACGTCCTGACTTTC
>TRBJ1-1|TRBV28|many|-
CASSFLLSTEAFF
TGTGCCAGCAGTTTTTTGCTGAGCACTGAAGCTTTCTTT
>TRBJ1-2|TRBV6-5|once|TRBD1
CASSYSLAVGQGFGYTF
TGTGCCAGCAGTTACTCTTTGGCTGTAGGACAGGGGTTTGGCTACACCTTC
>TRBJ2-7|TRBV10-3|many|-
CAISEGTGGPYEQYF
TGTGCCATCAGTGAGGGGACTGGGGGCCCCTACGAGCAGTACTTC
>TRBJ2-5|TRBV28|many|-
CASSTLGFTQETQYF
TGTGCCAGCAGTACCTTGGGGTTTACCCAAGAGACCCAGTACTTC
>TRBJ2-7|TRBV9|many|TRBD1
CASSVGDRVATGQYF
TGTGCCAGCAGCGTGGGGGACAGGGTCGCAACGGGGCAGTACTTC
>TRBJ2-5|TRBV9|-|TRBD2
CASSPPGTSGILGETQYF
TGTGCCAGCAGCCCCCCCGGGACTAGCGGGATTCTGGGGGAGACCCAGTACTTC
>TRBJ1-2|TRBV5-1|few|-
CASRSEKYRGGEYTF
TGCGCCAGCAGGTCCGAAAAATATCGCGGAGGGGAATACACCTTC
>TRBJ2-7|TRBV20-1|many|-
CSANLDLAYEQYF
TGCAGTGCTAATTTGGACTTAGCCTACGAGCAGTACTTC
>TRBJ1-2|TRBV2|many|-
CASTDPNYGYTF
TGTGCCAGCACAGACCCTAACTATGGCTACACCTTC
>TRBJ2-2|TRBV10-1|few|-
CASSDTPGELFF
TGCGCCAGCAGTGATACCCCCGGGGAGCTGTTTTTT
>TRBJ1-1|TRBV29-1|-|-
CSVWDEIMNTEAFF
TGCAGCGTCTGGGACGAGATCATGAACACTGAAGCTTTCTTT
>TRBJ2-7|TRBV5-1|-|-
CASSLDRDGYEQYF
TGCGCCAGCAGCTTGGACAGGGATGGGTACGAGCAGTACTTC
>TRBJ1-6|TRBV4-2|-|-
CASSPRQPHGNSPLHF
TGTGCCAGCAGCCCTCGACAGCCGCATGGGAATTCACCCCTCCACTTT
>TRBJ1-1|TRBV30|-|-
CAWSVRGRTNTEAFF
TGTGCCTGGAGTGTACGGGGACGGACGAACACTGAAGCTTTCTTT
>TRBJ2-5|TRBV12-3/TRBV12-4|many|-
CASSFSSPQETQYF
TGTGCCAGCAGTTTCTCGTCACCCCAAGAGACCCAGTACTTC
>TRBJ1-1|TRBV6-5|few|TRBD1
CASSYLTGAEAFF
TGTGCCAGCAGTTACCTTACAGGGGCTGAAGCTTTCTTT
>TRBJ2-7|TRBV20-1|many|-
CSALQGTGSYEQYF
TGCAGTGCTTTACAGGGAACAGGGTCCTACGAGCAGTACTTC
>TRBJ1-2|TRBV27|-|-
CASSLFGDLDYGYTF
TGTGCCAGCAGTTTATTCGGGGACCTCGACTATGGCTACACCTTC
>TRBJ1-2|TRBV20-1|many|-
CSALDRQNNYGYTF
TGCAGTGCCCTTGACAGACAGAATAACTATGGCTACACCTTC
>TRBJ1-4|TRBV27|many|-
CASRLQGTNEKLFF
TGTGCCAGCAGATTACAAGGGACTAATGAAAAACTGTTTTTT
>TRBJ2-1|TRBV20-1|many|-
CSAPTTTGDNEQFF
TGCAGTGCTCCAACGACCACAGGTGACAATGAGCAGTTCTTC
>TRBJ2-1|TRBV11-2|few|-
CASSFWDNYNEQFF
TGTGCCAGCAGCTTTTGGGACAATTACAATGAGCAGTTCTTC
>TRBJ1-6|TRBV6-1|many|TRBD1
CASRPGQGTTLHF
TGTGCCAGCAGGCCGGGACAGGGTACCACCCTCCACTTT
>TRBJ2-1|TRBV9|many|-
CASSVVEGVNEQFF
TGTGCCAGCAGCGTAGTAGAGGGGGTCAATGAGCAGTTCTTC
>TRBJ2-3|TRBV5-1|many|TRBD1
CASNTGGNTDTQYF
TGCGCCAGCAACACAGGGGGCAACACAGATACGCAGTATTTT